The 7 T cell receptor beta chains listed next were all sequenced from one sample in a study of blood T cell repertoires in COVID-19. Produced via immunoSEQ multiplex PCR; TCRdb's table is partial and in-frame only. The sample contains approximately 300,000 clones, around 86% of which appear only once. The sequenced sample consisted of PBMCs or T cells enriched from blood (not recorded which). The origin of the receptors is a woman between 18 and 29 years old who had recovered from COVID-19.

This chain connects TRBV3-1 (or the pseudogene TRBV3-2) to TRBJ1-2; TRBD1 is a possible D gene (6 bases). The CDR3 runs to 14 residues. V dropped 0 bases and J dropped 8 bases, with 13 bases sitting between them. The germline V gene has CDR1 LGHDT and CDR2 YNNKEL (reference sequence). CDR3 protein: CASSQEIGGNGYTF. The CDR3 region has the DNA TGTGCCAGCAGCCAAGAAATAGGGGGTAACGGCTACACCTTC.

This clone was seen once. The V call is TRBV4-2, the J call TRBJ1-5; a possible D gene is TRBD1 (6 bases). The CDR3 contains 16 residues. V lost 0 bases to trimming and J lost 4 bases, with 13 bases between them. Germline lookup yields CDR1 LGHNA and CDR2 YNFKEQ. DNA of the CDR3: TGTGCCAGCAGCCAAGAGGCAGGGGAATGGAATCAGCCCCAGCATTTT. As protein: CASSQEAGEWNQPQHF.

The chain combines TRBV18 with TRBJ2-7, with D maybe TRBD2 (5 bases). Germline V gene data show CDR1 as KGHSH and CDR2 as LQKENI. V lost 2 bases and J 7 bases, leaving 15 bases between the germline ends. This CDR3 has 14 amino acids. CDR3 in DNA: TGTGCCAGCTCACCATTCGAGGGAGTGAGGGAGCAGTACTTC. It specifies CASSPFEGVREQYF.

The chain recombines TRBV20-1 with TRBJ2-1, with 9 positions matching TRBD2. The CDR3 totals 14 residues. Losses at the gene ends were 3 bases for V and 7 bases for J; bases not matched to a gene: 7. Germline lookup yields CDR1 DFQATT and CDR2 SNEGSKA (reference sequence). The CDR3 is CSASRGGARNEQFF. The CDR3 nucleotides read TGCAGTGCTAGTCGCGGGGGGGCGCGTAATGAGCAGTTCTTC.

The V call is TRBV27, the J call TRBJ2-7; D perhaps matches TRBD1 (6 bases). The CDR3 is 15 amino acids. Trimming took 5 bases from V and 3 from J, leaving 17 bases between them. Looked up from germline, CDR1 is MNHEY and CDR2 is SMNVEV (reference sequence). The CDR3 protein is CASSTTGKAFYEQYF. In DNA form, the CDR3 reads TGTGCCAGCAGTACCACAGGGAAAGCTTTCTACGAGCAGTACTTC.

The chain carries TRBV18 and TRBJ1-2, with a tentative D call TRBD1 (5 bases). The CDR3 is 13 residues long. The germline gives CDR1 KGHSH, CDR2 LQKENI. V lost 5 bases and J 3 bases, leaving 10 bases between the germline ends. CDR3 DNA: TGTGCCAGCTCAAGGGGCGGGGACTATGGCTACACCTTC. Protein: CASSRGGDYGYTF.

The chain uses TRBV12-2 and TRBJ2-6; the table's D gene call, TRBD2, was not cross checked with the DNA. TRBV12-2 has pseudogene status. This CDR3 has 21 residues. CDR3 amino acids: CASRLSGWIGSRGSGANVLTF. CDR3 nucleotides: TGTGCAAGTCGCTTATCGGGGTGGATAGGCAGTAGAGGCTCTGGGGCCAACGTCCTGACTTTC.